The TCR beta chain described here comes from a study of graft-versus-host responses after intestinal transplantation. Study-wide background: Recipients uniformly received anti-thymocyte globulin induction, followed by tacrolimus and steroids for roughly 3 years.

The study's findings and limits: GvH clones were identified in recipient marrow, with some first appearing in ileum or blood. After transplant, early declines in HvG clones were associated with peak levels of circulating GvH clones.

Measured with immunoSEQ multiplex PCR; TCRdb has only the in-frame clones, and not every one. Among around 84,000 clones listed, around four fifths were seen once. About this clone itself: Its antigen is not identified.

CDR1 SGHDT and CDR2 YYEEEE come from the germline V gene. The V and J ends lost 0 bases and 2 bases, in that order; junction bases with no gene match: 3. The CDR3 is 15 amino acids. The chain couples TRBV5-6 to TRBJ2-7; 9 bases match TRBD1. This clonotype was sampled from a human donor who received an intestinal transplant. The input for sequencing was unstimulated CD8+ T cells sorted from spleen or lymph node cells, taken before intestinal transplant. The CDR3 DNA is TGTGCCAGCAGCTTGGAGGGACAGGGCACCTACGAGCAGTACTTC. It specifies CASSLEGQGTYEQYF.